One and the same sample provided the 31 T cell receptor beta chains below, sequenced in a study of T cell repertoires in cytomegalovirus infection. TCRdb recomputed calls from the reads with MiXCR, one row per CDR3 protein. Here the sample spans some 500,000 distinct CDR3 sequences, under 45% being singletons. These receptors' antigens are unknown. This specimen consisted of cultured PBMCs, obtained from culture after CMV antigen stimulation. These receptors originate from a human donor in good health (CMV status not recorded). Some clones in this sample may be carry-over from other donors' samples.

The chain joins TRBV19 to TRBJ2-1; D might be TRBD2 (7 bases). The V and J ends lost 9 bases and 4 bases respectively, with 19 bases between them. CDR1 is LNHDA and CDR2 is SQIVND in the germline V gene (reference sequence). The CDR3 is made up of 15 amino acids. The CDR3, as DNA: TGTGCCAGCAAAAGGGGGGGGGGCGTTTACAATGAGCAGTTCTTC. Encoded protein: CASKRGGGVYNEQFF.

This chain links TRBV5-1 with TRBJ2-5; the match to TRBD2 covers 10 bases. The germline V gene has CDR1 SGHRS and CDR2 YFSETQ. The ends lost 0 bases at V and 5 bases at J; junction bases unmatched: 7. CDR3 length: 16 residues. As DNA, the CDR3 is TGCGCCAGCAGCTTGGAGTTAGCGGGGGGTGAGGAGACCCAGTACTTC. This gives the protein CASSLELAGGEETQYF. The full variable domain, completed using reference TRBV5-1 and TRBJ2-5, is KAGVTQTPRYLIKTRGQQVTLSCSPISGHRSVSWYQQTPGQGLQFLFEYFSETQRNKGNFPGRFSGRQFSNSRSEMNVSTLELGDSALYLCASSLELAGGEETQYFGPGTRLLVL.

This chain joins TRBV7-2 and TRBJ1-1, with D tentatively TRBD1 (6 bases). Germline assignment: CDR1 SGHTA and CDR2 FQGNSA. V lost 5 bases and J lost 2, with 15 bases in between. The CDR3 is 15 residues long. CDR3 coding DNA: TGTGCCAGCAGCCCCCAGGGGAGGGAAAACACTGAAGCTTTCTTT. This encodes CASSPQGRENTEAFF.

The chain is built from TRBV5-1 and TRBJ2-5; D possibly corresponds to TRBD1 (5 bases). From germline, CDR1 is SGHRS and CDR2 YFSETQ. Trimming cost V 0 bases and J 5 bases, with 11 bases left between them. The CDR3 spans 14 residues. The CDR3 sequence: CASSLVTVDETQYF. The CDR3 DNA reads TGCGCCAGCAGCTTGGTGACAGTGGACGAGACCCAGTACTTC. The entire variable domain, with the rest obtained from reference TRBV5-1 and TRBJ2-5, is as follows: KAGVTQTPRYLIKTRGQQVTLSCSPISGHRSVSWYQQTPGQGLQFLFEYFSETQRNKGNFPGRFSGRQFSNSRSEMNVSTLELGDSALYLCASSLVTVDETQYFGPGTRLLVL.

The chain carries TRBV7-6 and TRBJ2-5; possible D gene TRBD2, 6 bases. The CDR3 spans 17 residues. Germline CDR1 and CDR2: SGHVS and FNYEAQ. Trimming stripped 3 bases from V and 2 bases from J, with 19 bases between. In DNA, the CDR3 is TGTGCCAGCAGCTTGGAGGGTCTGCCGATCTCACAAGAGACCCAGTACTTC. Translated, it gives CASSLEGLPISQETQYF.

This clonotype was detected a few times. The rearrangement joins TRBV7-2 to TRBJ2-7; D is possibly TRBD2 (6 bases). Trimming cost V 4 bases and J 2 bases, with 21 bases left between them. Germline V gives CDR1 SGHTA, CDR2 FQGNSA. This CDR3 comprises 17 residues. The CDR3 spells CASSSLAPPYRPYEQYF. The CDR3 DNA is TGTGCCAGCAGCTCACTAGCCCCACCCTACAGACCCTACGAGCAGTACTTC.

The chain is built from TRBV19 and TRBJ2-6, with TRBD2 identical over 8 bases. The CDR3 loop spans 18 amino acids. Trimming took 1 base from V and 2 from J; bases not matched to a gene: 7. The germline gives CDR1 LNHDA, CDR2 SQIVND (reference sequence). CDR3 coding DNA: TGTGCCAGTAGTATAGTCCCGGCGGGAGGTGCTGGGGCCAACGTCCTGACTTTC. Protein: CASSIVPAGGAGANVLTF.

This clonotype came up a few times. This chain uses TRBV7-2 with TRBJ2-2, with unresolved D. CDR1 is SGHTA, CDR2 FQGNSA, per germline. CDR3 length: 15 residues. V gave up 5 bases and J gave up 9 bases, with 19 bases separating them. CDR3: CASSPPGVSSWELFF. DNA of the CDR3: TGTGCCAGCAGCCCCCCAGGTGTGAGTTCCTGGGAGCTGTTTTTT.

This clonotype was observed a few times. In DNA form, the CDR3 reads TGTGCCACCAGTGATCACAGGGAGAGCACAGATACGCAGTATTTT. Amino acids: CATSDHRESTDTQYF. This chain joins TRBV24-1 and TRBJ2-3, with D perhaps TRBD1 (6 bases). The V gene lost 3 bases and the J gene lost 0 bases, with 9 bases spanning the gap. Germline V CDR1 and CDR2: KGHDR, SFDVKD. The CDR3 has 15 residues.

The CDR3 loop is CASYGVSLHF. The CDR3 DNA is TGTGCCAGCTATGGGGTGTCCCTCCACTTT. The chain uses TRBV2 and TRBJ1-6; D is uncertain. Germline V gene data show CDR1 as SNHLY and CDR2 as FYNNEI. The V end was cut by 8 bases, the J end by 14 bases, with 10 bases between. CDR3 length: 10 residues.

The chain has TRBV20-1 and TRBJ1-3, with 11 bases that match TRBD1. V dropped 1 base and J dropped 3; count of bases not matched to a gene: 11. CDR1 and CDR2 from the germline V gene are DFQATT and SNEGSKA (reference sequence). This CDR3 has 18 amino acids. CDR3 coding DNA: TGCAGTGCTAGAGTAACTGGGACAGGGGGTATCTATGGAAACACCATATATTTT. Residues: CSARVTGTGGIYGNTIYF.

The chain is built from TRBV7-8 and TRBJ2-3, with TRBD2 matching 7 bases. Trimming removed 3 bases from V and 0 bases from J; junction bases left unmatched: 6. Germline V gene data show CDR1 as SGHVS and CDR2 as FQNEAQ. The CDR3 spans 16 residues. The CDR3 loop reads CASSFWASGSTDTQYF. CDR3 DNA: TGTGCCAGCAGCTTTTGGGCTAGCGGCAGCACAGATACGCAGTATTTT.

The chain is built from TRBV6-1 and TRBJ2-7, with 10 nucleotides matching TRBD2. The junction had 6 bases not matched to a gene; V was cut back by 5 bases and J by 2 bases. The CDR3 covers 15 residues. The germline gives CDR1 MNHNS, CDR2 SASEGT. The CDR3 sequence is CASSFEAGGPYEQYF. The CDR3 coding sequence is TGTGCCAGCAGTTTTGAAGCGGGAGGGCCCTACGAGCAGTACTTC.

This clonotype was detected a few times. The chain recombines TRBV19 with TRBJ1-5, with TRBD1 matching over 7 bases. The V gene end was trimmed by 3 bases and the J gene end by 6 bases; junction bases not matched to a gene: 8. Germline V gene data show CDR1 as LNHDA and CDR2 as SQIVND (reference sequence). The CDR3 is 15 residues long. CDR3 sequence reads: CASSMVGQAGQPQHF. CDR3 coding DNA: TGTGCCAGTAGTATGGTCGGACAGGCAGGTCAGCCCCAGCATTTT.

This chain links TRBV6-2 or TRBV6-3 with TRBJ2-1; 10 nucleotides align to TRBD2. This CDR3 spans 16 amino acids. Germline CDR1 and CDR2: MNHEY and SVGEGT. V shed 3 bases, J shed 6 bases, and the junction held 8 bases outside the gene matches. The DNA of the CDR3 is TGTGCCAGCAGTTATCTTCCTAGCGGGGGTGCCAATGAGCAGTTCTTC. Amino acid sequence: CASSYLPSGGANEQFF.

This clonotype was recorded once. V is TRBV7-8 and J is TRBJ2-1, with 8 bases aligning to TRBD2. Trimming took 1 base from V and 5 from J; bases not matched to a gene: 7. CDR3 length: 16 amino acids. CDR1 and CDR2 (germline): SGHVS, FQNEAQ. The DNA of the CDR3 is TGTGCCAGCAGCTTAGGGGTAGCGGGGATGCACAATGAGCAGTTCTTC. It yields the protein CASSLGVAGMHNEQFF. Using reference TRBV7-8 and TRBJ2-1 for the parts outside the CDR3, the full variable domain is GAGVSQSPRYKVAKRGQDVALRCDPISGHVSLFWYQQALGQGPEFLTYFQNEAQLDKSGLPSDRFFAERPEGSVSTLKIQRTQQEDSAVYLCASSLGVAGMHNEQFFGPGTRLTVL.

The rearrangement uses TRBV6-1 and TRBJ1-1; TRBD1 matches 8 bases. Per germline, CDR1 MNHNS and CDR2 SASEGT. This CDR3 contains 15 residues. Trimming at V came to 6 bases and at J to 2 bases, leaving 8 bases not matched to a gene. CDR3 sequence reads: CASRLNRGSNTEAFF. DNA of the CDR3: TGTGCCAGCAGACTCAACAGGGGGAGCAACACTGAAGCTTTCTTT.

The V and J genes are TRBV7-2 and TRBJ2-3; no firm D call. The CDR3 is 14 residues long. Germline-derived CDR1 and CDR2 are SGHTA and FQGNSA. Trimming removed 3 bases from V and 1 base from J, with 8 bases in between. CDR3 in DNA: TGTGCCAGCAGCTTGCAGTACCGCACAGATACGCAGTATTTT. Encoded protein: CASSLQYRTDTQYF.

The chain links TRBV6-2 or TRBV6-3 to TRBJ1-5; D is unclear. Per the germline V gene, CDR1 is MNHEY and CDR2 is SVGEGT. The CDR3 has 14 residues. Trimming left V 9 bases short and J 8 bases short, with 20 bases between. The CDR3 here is CASSSRTQLKPQHF. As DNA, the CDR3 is TGTGCCAGTTCCTCCCGAACCCAGTTGAAGCCCCAGCATTTT.

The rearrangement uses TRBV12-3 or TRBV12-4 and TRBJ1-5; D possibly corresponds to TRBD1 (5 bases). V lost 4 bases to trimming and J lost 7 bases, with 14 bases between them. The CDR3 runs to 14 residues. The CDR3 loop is CASSSTGSEQPQHF. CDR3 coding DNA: TGTGCCAGCAGTTCCACAGGATCCGAACAGCCCCAGCATTTT.

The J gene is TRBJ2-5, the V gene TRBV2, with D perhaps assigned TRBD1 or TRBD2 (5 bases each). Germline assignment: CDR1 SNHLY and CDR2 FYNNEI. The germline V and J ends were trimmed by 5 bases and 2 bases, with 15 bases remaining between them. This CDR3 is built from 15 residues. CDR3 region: CASSKLGGGQETQYF. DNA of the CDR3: TGTGCCAGCAGTAAGCTAGGTGGGGGACAAGAGACCCAGTACTTC.

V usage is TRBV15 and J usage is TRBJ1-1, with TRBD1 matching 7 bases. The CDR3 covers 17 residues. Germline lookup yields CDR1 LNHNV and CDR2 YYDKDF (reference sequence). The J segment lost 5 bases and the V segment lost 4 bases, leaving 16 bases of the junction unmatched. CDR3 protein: CATSIQPWRGRGTEAFF. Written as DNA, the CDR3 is TGTGCCACCAGCATACAACCTTGGAGGGGGCGAGGAACTGAAGCTTTCTTT.

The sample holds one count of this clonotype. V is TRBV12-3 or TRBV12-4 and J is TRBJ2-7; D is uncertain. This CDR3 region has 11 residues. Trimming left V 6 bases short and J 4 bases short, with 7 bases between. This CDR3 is CASSMTYEQYF. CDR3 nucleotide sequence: TGTGCCAGCAGCATGACTTACGAGCAGTACTTC.

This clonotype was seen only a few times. CDR3 DNA: TGTGCGATTGCCACAACCTTACAGGGAACTGGAAACACCATATATTTT. This encodes CAIATTLQGTGNTIYF. The chain employs TRBV7-2 and TRBJ1-3; possible D gene TRBD1, 6 bases. This CDR3 is built from 16 residues. From germline, CDR1 is SGHTA and CDR2 FQGNSA. The whole variable domain, remainder taken from reference TRBV7-2 and TRBJ1-3, is GAGVSQSPSNKVTEKGKDVELRCDPISGHTALYWYRQSLGQGLEFLIYFQGNSAPDKSGLPSDRFSAERTGGSVSTLTIQRTQQEDSAVYLCAIATTLQGTGNTIYFGEGSWLTVV.

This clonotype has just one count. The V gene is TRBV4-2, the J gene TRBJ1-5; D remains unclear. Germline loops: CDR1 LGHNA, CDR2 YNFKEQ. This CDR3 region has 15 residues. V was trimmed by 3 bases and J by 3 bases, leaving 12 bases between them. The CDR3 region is CASSQSRRSNQPQHF. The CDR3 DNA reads TGTGCCAGCAGCCAGTCCCGGCGGTCCAATCAGCCCCAGCATTTT.

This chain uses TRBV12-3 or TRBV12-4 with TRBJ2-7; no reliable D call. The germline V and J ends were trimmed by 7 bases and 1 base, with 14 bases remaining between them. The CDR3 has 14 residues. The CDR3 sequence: CASTQGGNSYEQYF. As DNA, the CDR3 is TGTGCCAGCACCCAAGGTGGGAATTCCTACGAGCAGTACTTC.

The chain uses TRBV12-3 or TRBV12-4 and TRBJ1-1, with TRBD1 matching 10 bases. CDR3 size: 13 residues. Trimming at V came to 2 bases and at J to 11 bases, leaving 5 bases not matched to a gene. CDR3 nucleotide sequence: TGTGCCAGCAGTTTAACCGGGACAGGGGTTGCTTTCTTT. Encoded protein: CASSLTGTGVAFF.

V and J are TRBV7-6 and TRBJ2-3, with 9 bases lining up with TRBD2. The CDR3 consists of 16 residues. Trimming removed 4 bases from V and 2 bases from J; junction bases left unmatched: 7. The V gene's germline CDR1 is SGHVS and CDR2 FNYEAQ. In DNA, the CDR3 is TGTGCCAGCAGCTCCCGACTAGCGGACGACACAGATACGCAGTATTTT. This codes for CASSSRLADDTDTQYF.

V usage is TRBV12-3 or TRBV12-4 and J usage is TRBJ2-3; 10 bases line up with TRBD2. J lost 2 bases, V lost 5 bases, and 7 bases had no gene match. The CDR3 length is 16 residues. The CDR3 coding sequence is TGTGCCAGCAGTACCTCTAGCGGGGGCTCCACAGATACGCAGTATTTT. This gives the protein CASSTSSGGSTDTQYF.

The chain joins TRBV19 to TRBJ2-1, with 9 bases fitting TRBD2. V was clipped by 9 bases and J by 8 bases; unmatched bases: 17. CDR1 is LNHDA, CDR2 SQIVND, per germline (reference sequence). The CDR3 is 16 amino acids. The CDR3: CASTGASSGSQYEQFF. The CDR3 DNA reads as TGTGCCAGCACTGGGGCCAGTAGCGGGAGTCAGTATGAGCAGTTCTTC. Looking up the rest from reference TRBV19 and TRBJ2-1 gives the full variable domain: DGGITQSPKYLFRKEGQNVTLSCEQNLNHDAMYWYRQDPGQGLRLIYYSQIVNDFQKGDIAEGYSVSREKKESFPLTVTSAQKNPTAFYLCASTGASSGSQYEQFFGPGTRLTVL.

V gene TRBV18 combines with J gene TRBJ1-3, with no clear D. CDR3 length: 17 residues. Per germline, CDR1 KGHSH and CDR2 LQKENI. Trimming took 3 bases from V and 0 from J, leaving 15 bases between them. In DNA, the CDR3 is TGTGCCAGCTCACCTTCTATCCTGTTCGGCTCTGGAAACACCATATATTTT. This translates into CASSPSILFGSGNTIYF.